This is a list of T cell receptor beta chains from one sample in a study of blood T cells in healthy people across ages. MiXCR was run by TCRdb on the 5' RACE reads, yielding one entry per CDR3 protein. This sample carries hundreds of thousands of distinct CDR3 sequences, 21% of them seen once, and the ten largest clones take roughly 3.4%. Material: blood. These receptors were obtained from a man between 70 and 80 years old in good health. Both conserved end residues are part of each CDR3. A D gene is named only where the DNA matches it firmly. Clone size is shown for a subset of rows, as once, few, many or a class of expanded clone.

size	V	D	J	CDR3	DNA
few	TRBV20-1	-	TRBJ1-5	CSASPSGVGNQPQHF	TGCAGTGCTAGCCCCTCAGGGGTGGGCAATCAGCCCCAGCATTTT
-	TRBV12-3/TRBV12-4	-	TRBJ2-7	CASSPTVSSYEQYF	TGTGCCAGCAGCCCGACAGTTAGCTCCTACGAGCAGTACTTC
few	TRBV7-2	TRBD2	TRBJ2-1	CASSADPSGSYNEQFF	TGTGCCAGCAGCGCAGACCCTAGCGGTTCCTACAATGAGCAGTTCTTC
-	TRBV7-9	-	TRBJ1-1	CASSLERAGGVAFF	TGTGCCAGCAGCTTAGAACGGGCAGGCGGGGTGGCTTTCTTT
-	TRBV5-4	-	TRBJ2-1	CASSPNYRDQHSDEQFF	TGTGCCAGCAGCCCGAACTATCGGGACCAGCATAGCGATGAGCAGTTCTTC
-	TRBV6-1	-	TRBJ2-1	CASNGYNEQFF	TGTGCCAGCAACGGCTACAATGAGCAGTTCTTC
-	TRBV5-5	-	TRBJ2-5	CASSPTILIETQYF	TGTGCCAGCAGCCCGACGATTCTAATAGAGACCCAGTACTTC
few	TRBV20-1	-	TRBJ1-1	CSAGAVNTEAFF	TGCAGTGCGGGGGCCGTGAACACTGAAGCTTTCTTT
few	TRBV5-6	TRBD1	TRBJ2-2	CASSTNRGIGELFF	TGTGCCAGCAGCACAAACAGGGGGATCGGGGAGCTGTTTTTT
-	TRBV3-1	TRBD1	TRBJ2-7	CASSQVARGPYEQYF	TGTGCCAGCAGCCAAGTCGCCAGGGGGCCCTACGAGCAGTACTTC
-	TRBV14	TRBD2	TRBJ2-1	CASSPLGLARNEQFF	TGTGCCAGCAGCCCCCTGGGACTAGCCCGCAATGAGCAGTTCTTC
once	TRBV11-2	-	TRBJ2-4	CASSLGPSLLVKNIQYF	TGTGCCAGCAGCTTAGGGCCAAGCCTCTTAGTCAAAAACATTCAGTACTTC
few	TRBV6-5	-	TRBJ2-4	CASRGTSLAKNIQYF	TGTGCCAGCAGGGGGACCTCCCTAGCCAAAAACATTCAGTACTTC
-	TRBV3-1	-	TRBJ1-5	CASSQSGGYSNQPQHF	TGTGCCAGCAGCCAAAGTGGGGGGTATAGCAATCAGCCCCAGCATTTT
-	TRBV3-1	TRBD1	TRBJ2-7	CASSQAGTGLGYEQYF	TGTGCCAGCAGCCAAGCTGGGACAGGGTTGGGCTACGAGCAGTACTTC
few	TRBV5-1	TRBD1	TRBJ1-5	CASQPGQHVNQPQHF	TGCGCCAGCCAGCCGGGACAGCACGTCAATCAGCCCCAGCATTTT
-	TRBV28	TRBD1	TRBJ1-2	CAGSPGQGTNYGYTF	TGTGCCGGCAGTCCAGGACAGGGAACTAACTATGGCTACACCTTC
-	TRBV10-3	TRBD1	TRBJ2-3	CAIGRQGPSTDTQYF	TGTGCCATCGGAAGACAGGGCCCTAGCACAGATACGCAGTATTTT
-	TRBV5-1	TRBD2	TRBJ2-5	CASEGTSGSRETQYF	TGCGCCAGCGAGGGAACTAGCGGGTCTAGGGAGACCCAGTACTTC
few	TRBV7-8	-	TRBJ2-1	CASSLFGVSSYNEQFF	TGTGCCAGCAGCTTATTCGGCGTGAGCTCCTACAATGAGCAGTTCTTC
-	TRBV2	TRBD2	TRBJ2-3	CASSPRGGSLSDTQYF	TGTGCCAGCAGCCCGCGGGGCGGGAGTTTGTCAGATACGCAGTATTTT
many	TRBV27	-	TRBJ2-7	CAGIRVKHYEQYF	TGTGCCGGGATTCGGGTCAAGCACTACGAGCAGTACTTC
few	TRBV11-3	TRBD2	TRBJ2-1	CASSLGLADYYNEQFF	TGTGCCAGCAGCTTAGGGCTAGCGGATTACTACAATGAGCAGTTCTTC
-	TRBV29-1	TRBD2	TRBJ2-7	CGVVPSGNSYEQYF	TGCGGCGTTGTCCCTAGCGGGAATTCCTACGAGCAGTACTTC
few	TRBV4-3	TRBD1	TRBJ1-1	CASSQDWGQGFEAFF	TGCGCCAGCAGCCAAGATTGGGGACAGGGCTTTGAAGCTTTCTTT
many	TRBV20-1	TRBD1	TRBJ2-7	CSAGQGALYEQYF	TGCAGTGCTGGACAGGGGGCGCTTTACGAGCAGTACTTC
-	TRBV5-5	TRBD1	TRBJ2-1	CASSLRTGGWGEQFF	TGTGCCAGCAGCTTGCGGACAGGGGGATGGGGCGAGCAGTTCTTC
-	TRBV15	TRBD2	TRBJ2-5	CATSPQRGTSGRDEQYF	TGTGCCACCAGCCCCCAACGCGGGACTAGCGGGAGGGATGAGCAGTACTTC
-	TRBV28	-	TRBJ2-5	CASSPARGGKETQYF	TGTGCCAGCAGTCCCGCGCGAGGGGGAAAAGAGACCCAGTACTTC
few	TRBV9	-	TRBJ2-5	CASSVAPQSQETQYF	TGTGCCAGCAGCGTAGCACCACAATCCCAAGAGACCCAGTACTTC
-	TRBV2	TRBD1	TRBJ1-5	CASTGQGTSNQPQHF	TGTGCCAGCACGGGACAGGGGACGAGCAATCAGCCCCAGCATTTT
-	TRBV7-8	-	TRBJ2-6	CASSLTKKTATGANVLTF	TGTGCCAGCAGCTTAACAAAAAAGACAGCTACCGGGGCCAACGTCCTGACTTTC
few	TRBV29-1	-	TRBJ2-3	CSVVRGGTDTQYF	TGCAGCGTTGTGAGGGGCGGCACAGATACGCAGTATTTT
-	TRBV3-1	TRBD2	TRBJ2-4	CASSQAGTSVTKNIQYF	TGTGCCAGCAGCCAAGCAGGGACTAGCGTTACCAAAAACATTCAGTACTTC
-	TRBV11-2	-	TRBJ1-2	CASSTRPGGGYTF	TGTGCCAGCAGCACTAGGCCCGGGGGTGGCTACACCTTC
-	TRBV12-3/TRBV12-4	-	TRBJ2-2	CASNPGSAGELFF	TGTGCCAGCAATCCAGGGAGCGCCGGGGAGCTGTTTTTT
few	TRBV5-1	-	TRBJ2-6	CASSLTGVSSSGANVLTF	TGCGCCAGCAGCTTGACGGGGGTCTCGAGCTCTGGGGCCAACGTCCTGACTTTC
-	TRBV12-5	-	TRBJ2-1	CASGPPGPSYNEQFF	TGTGCTAGTGGGCCCCCGGGACCCTCCTACAATGAGCAGTTCTTC
few	TRBV6-5	-	TRBJ2-1	CASRRGGAGREVNEQFF	TGTGCCAGCAGGCGGGGCGGGGCCGGCCGAGAAGTTAATGAGCAGTTCTTC
-	TRBV6-5	-	TRBJ1-5	CASSWARGQPQHF	TGTGCCAGCAGTTGGGCAAGGGGCCAGCCCCAGCATTTT
few	TRBV7-2	TRBD2	TRBJ2-1	CASRYSGTLDNEQFF	TGTGCCAGCAGATATAGCGGGACCCTGGACAATGAGCAGTTCTTC
-	TRBV5-6	TRBD1	TRBJ1-6	CASSPAGGSNSPLHF	TGTGCCAGCAGCCCCGCAGGGGGAAGTAATTCACCCCTCCACTTT
-	TRBV5-1	-	TRBJ2-1	CASSLATSGSREQFF	TGCGCCAGCAGCTTGGCCACATCCGGATCGCGGGAGCAGTTCTTC
few	TRBV10-3	-	TRBJ2-1	CAISDSPAVQFF	TGTGCCATCAGTGATTCTCCAGCGGTGCAGTTCTTC
few	TRBV14	-	TRBJ2-7	CASSQARTSEQYF	TGTGCCAGCAGCCAAGCCCGGACTTCCGAGCAGTACTTC
-	TRBV18	-	TRBJ1-5	CASSKGQAGGPQHF	TGTGCCAGCTCAAAGGGCCAGGCAGGTGGGCCCCAGCATTTT
-	TRBV2	TRBD1	TRBJ1-1	CASRALTGGTEAFF	TGTGCCAGCAGGGCTCTGACAGGGGGGACTGAAGCTTTCTTT
-	TRBV4-1	TRBD2	TRBJ2-1	CASSQDQTSGRTQFF	TGCGCCAGCAGCCAAGACCAGACTAGCGGGAGAACGCAGTTCTTC
-	TRBV7-2	-	TRBJ2-3	CASSLASRGDTQYF	TGTGCCAGCAGCTTAGCTTCCCGAGGAGATACGCAGTATTTT
many	TRBV2	TRBD2	TRBJ2-4	CASSEGGPKNIQYF	TGTGCCAGCTCCGAGGGAGGGCCCAAAAACATTCAGTACTTC
few	TRBV7-2	-	TRBJ2-1	CASSLASRLLGHEQFF	TGTGCCAGCAGCTTAGCCTCGAGATTACTAGGCCATGAGCAGTTCTTC
-	TRBV28	TRBD1	TRBJ2-3	CASSSAGTAGTDTQYF	TGTGCCAGCAGTTCCGCCGGGACAGCAGGCACAGATACGCAGTATTTT
-	TRBV4-2	TRBD2	TRBJ2-5	CASSLTSGRTVLETQYF	TGTGCCAGCAGCCTCACTAGCGGCCGGACCGTATTGGAGACCCAGTACTTC
few	TRBV7-9	TRBD2	TRBJ2-5	CACSSVAGGETQYF	TGTGCCTGCAGCTCAGTAGCGGGAGGAGAGACCCAGTACTTC
-	TRBV3-1	-	TRBJ1-1	CASSPSGENTEAFF	TGTGCCAGCAGCCCAAGCGGGGAGAACACTGAAGCTTTCTTT
-	TRBV7-9	TRBD2	TRBJ2-1	CASSLLGTSGILYNEQFF	TGTGCCAGCAGCTTACTCGGGACTAGCGGGATACTCTACAATGAGCAGTTCTTC
few	TRBV20-1	-	TRBJ1-5	CSATGGGDQPQHF	TGCAGTGCTACCGGAGGGGGAGATCAGCCCCAGCATTTT
-	TRBV14	-	TRBJ2-3	CASSRSDGGYTQYF	TGTGCCAGCAGCCGATCAGACGGGGGATATACGCAGTATTTT
many	TRBV7-9	-	TRBJ2-2	CASSLAGAPGELFF	TGTGCCAGCAGCTTGGCAGGGGCGCCCGGGGAGCTGTTTTTT